This T cell receptor (beta chain) was identified during a study of OX40 agonist ivuxolimab in advanced cancers. Background on the study: Patients took ivuxolimab, an agonistic anti-OX40 (CD134) antibody. Notes on the study in general: Clonal expansion from baseline to week 6 occurred in both CD4+ and CD8+ T cells. Which antigen the expanded peripheral T cells recognized is unknown.

This CDR3 has 14 amino acids. Deletions cut 5 bases from V and 1 base from J, with 11 bases between. Germline V gene data show CDR1 as SEHNR and CDR2 as FQNEAQ (reference sequence). Points on this clone: Its target is unknown.

Sequenced by immunoSEQ multiplex PCR; TCRdb stores in-frame clones only, minus some. The sample yields roughly 28,000 clones, roughly nine tenths seen once. Baseline, cycle 4 day 1, and cycle 7 day 1 were the blood sampling points. Here the sequenced sample was CD4+ or CD8+ T cells sorted from blood, taken in a trial of the OX40 agonist ivuxolimab. The chain joins TRBV7-9 to TRBJ1-1; no clear D. This receptor was taken from an adult with an advanced solid tumor such as melanoma, head and neck, liver or kidney cancer. The CDR3, as DNA: TGTGCCAGCAGCCTCCATCTCGGGAACACTGAAGCTTTCTTT. This encodes CASSLHLGNTEAFF. Combining the CDR3 with reference TRBV7-9 and TRBJ1-1 gives the whole variable domain DTGVSQNPRHKITKRGQNVTFRCDPISEHNRLYWYRQTLGQGPEFLTYFQNEAQLEKSRLLSDRFSAERPKGSFSTLEIQRTEQGDSAMYLCASSLHLGNTEAFFGQGTRLTVV.